The 27 T cell receptor beta chains given below trace back to one sample, sequenced in a study of blood T cell repertoires in COVID-19 (dated by TCRdb to about 2020). Receptors were amplified or captured by the immunoSEQ multiplex PCR assay. Entries here come from immuneACCESS through TCRdb and include only in-frame sequences with V and J called. Some clones fail to appear in such tables; in the studies checked, an unresolved V gene covers under half of the shortfall, and the cause of the remainder is unknown. The sample table shows over 130,000 clones, and 88% are seen once. The leading ten clones occupy 10% to 13% of the sample. Sequencing was done on a sample of peripheral blood. The receptors here all came from a man aged 60-69 years with active or convalescent COVID-19.

This rearrangement joins TRBV9 to TRBJ2-7; possible D gene TRBD2, 5 bases. Deletions cut 4 bases from V and 2 bases from J, with 16 bases between. CDR1 is SGDLS, CDR2 YYNGEE, per germline. The CDR3 covers 15 residues. CDR3 sequence: CASSPGIPGPYEQYF. CDR3 nucleotide sequence: TGTGCCAGCAGCCCGGGAATCCCGGGCCCCTACGAGCAGTACTTC. The whole variable domain, remainder taken from reference TRBV9 and TRBJ2-7, is DSGVTQTPKHLITATGQRVTLRCSPRSGDLSVYWYQQSLDQGLQFLIQYYNGEERAKGNILERFSAQQFPDLHSELNLSSLELGDSALYFCASSPGIPGPYEQYFGPGTRLTVT.

This clone has more than one count but fewer than ten. The rearrangement uses TRBV15 and TRBJ1-1; 11 nucleotides match TRBD1. CDR3 length equals 15 residues. The germline CDR1 and CDR2 sequences are LNHNV and YYDKDF (reference sequence). J was trimmed by 7 bases and V by 1 base; bases with no gene match: 5. CDR3 coding DNA: TGTGCCACCAGCAGAGGGACAGGGGGCGAGGTTGAAGCTTTCTTT. Translated: CATSRGTGGEVEAFF.

The chain recombines TRBV28 with TRBJ2-5; D may be TRBD1 (7 bases). CDR3 length: 15 amino acids. Germline assignment: CDR1 MDHEN and CDR2 SYDVKM. Trimming left V 6 bases short and J 7 bases short, with 21 bases between. This CDR3 is CASRGGRGTYWTQYF. CDR3 DNA sequence: TGTGCCAGCAGAGGAGGCAGGGGGACTTATTGGACCCAGTACTTC.

The rearrangement joins TRBV7-2 to TRBJ2-1; 12 bases line up with TRBD2. The CDR3 runs 19 residues. Germline V gene sequence: CDR1 SGHTA, CDR2 FQGNSA. The junction had 6 bases not matched to a gene; V was cut back by 0 bases and J by 0 bases. The CDR3 here is CASSLAQLAGGSSYNEQFF. CDR3 nucleotide sequence: TGTGCCAGCAGCTTAGCCCAACTAGCGGGAGGAAGCTCCTACAATGAGCAGTTCTTC.

V usage is TRBV6-2 or TRBV6-3 and J usage is TRBJ1-2; D is unclear. Trimming stripped 6 bases from V and 0 bases from J, with 8 bases between. The CDR3 is made up of 13 amino acids. CDR1 is MNHEY and CDR2 is SVGEGT in the germline V gene. Here the CDR3 reads CASSHLPNYGYTF. DNA for the CDR3: TGTGCCAGCAGCCACCTACCTAACTATGGCTACACCTTC.

V is TRBV12-1 and J is TRBJ2-1; the D call TRBD2 from the table was never checked on the DNA. TRBV12-1 is termed a pseudogene. The CDR3 runs 15 residues. CDR3: CASSFGPASYNEQFF. The CDR3 region has the DNA TGTGCCAGCAGCTTTGGCCCCGCTAGTTACAATGAGCAGTTCTTC.

The V and J genes are TRBV5-3 and TRBJ1-5; 9 bases agree with TRBD1. TRBV5-3 is treated as an ORF (open reading frame) with a function not yet certain. This CDR3 has 15 amino acids. V lost 7 bases and J lost 5; bases outside the gene matches: 10. CDR3 DNA: TGTGCCAGAGACACAGGGGGCGAGGCTGATCAGCCCCAGCATTTT. It specifies CARDTGGEADQPQHF.

This clone appeared a single time. V gene TRBV28 combines with J gene TRBJ2-7, with 7 bases lining up with TRBD2. The J segment lost 4 bases and the V segment lost 4 bases, leaving 7 bases of the junction unmatched. The CDR3 is 14 residues long. Germline CDR1 reads MDHEN; CDR2 reads SYDVKM. The CDR3 spells CASSSFSGGYEQYF. The CDR3, as DNA: TGTGCCAGCAGTTCCTTCTCGGGGGGATACGAGCAGTACTTC. Filled out from reference TRBV28 and TRBJ2-7, the complete variable domain reads DVKVTQSSRYLVKRTGEKVFLECVQDMDHENMFWYRQDPGLGLRLIYFSYDVKMKEKGDIPEGYSVSREKKERFSLILESASTNQTSMYLCASSSFSGGYEQYFGPGTRLTVT.

This chain uses TRBV19 with TRBJ1-5, with 10 bases lining up with TRBD1. V dropped 5 bases and J dropped 7; count of bases not matched to a gene: 5. Germline values: CDR1 LNHDA, CDR2 SQIVND (reference sequence). The CDR3 length is 14 residues. Here the CDR3 DNA reads TGTGCCAGTAGTGCGACAGGGGGCTTACAGCCCCAGCATTTT. This gives the protein CASSATGGLQPQHF.

This clone was seen once. The chain uses TRBV14 and TRBJ1-3, with 7 bases fitting TRBD1. CDR1 is SGHDN, CDR2 FVKESK, per germline. CDR3 length: 17 residues. Trimming at V came to 4 bases and at J to 0 bases, leaving 9 bases not matched to a gene. The CDR3 here is CASSRDSWPSSGNTIYF. Written as DNA, the CDR3 is TGTGCCAGCAGCCGGGACAGTTGGCCTAGCTCTGGAAACACCATATATTTT.

This chain uses TRBV5-1 with TRBJ2-2; D is possibly TRBD2 (6 bases). V was shortened by 0 bases and J by 6 bases, with 9 bases between the two germline ends. Germline-derived CDR1 and CDR2 are SGHRS and YFSETQ. CDR3 length equals 14 residues. Written as DNA, the CDR3 is TGCGCCAGCAGCTTGGATGGGGGGTCCGGGGAGCTGTTTTTT. The encoded protein is CASSLDGGSGELFF.

This chain connects TRBV6-5 to TRBJ1-2; the D is unclear. This CDR3 has 15 residues. The V end was cut by 0 bases, the J end by 4 bases, with 12 bases between. Looked up from germline, CDR1 is MNHEY and CDR2 is SVGAGI. DNA of the CDR3: TGTGCCAGCAGTTACTCGAATCGGGGATTCTATGGCTACACCTTC. It codes for CASSYSNRGFYGYTF.

This chain links TRBV5-1 with TRBJ1-6; 8 nucleotides align to TRBD1. Losses at the gene ends were 7 bases for V and 7 bases for J; bases not matched to a gene: 10. CDR1 is SGHRS, CDR2 YFSETQ, per germline. This CDR3 region has 15 residues. CDR3 nucleotides: TGCGCCAGCGGACCGGGACAGGAGGAAAATTCACCCCTCCACTTT. It is translated as CASGPGQEENSPLHF.

V and J are TRBV5-1 and TRBJ2-1; TRBD1 matches 8 bases. CDR1 and CDR2 (germline): SGHRS, YFSETQ. This CDR3 has 16 amino acids. J was trimmed by 2 bases and V by 4 bases; bases with no gene match: 8. CDR3 bases: TGCGCCAGCAGCCGCGGAGGGACAGGAACCTACAATGAGCAGTTCTTC. This translates into CASSRGGTGTYNEQFF.

This rearrangement joins TRBV19 to TRBJ1-1, with D possibly being TRBD1 (6 bases). V was pared by 4 bases and J by 4 bases, with 10 bases between. CDR3 length: 13 residues. Looked up from germline, CDR1 is LNHDA and CDR2 is SQIVND (reference sequence). The DNA of the CDR3 is TGTGCCAGTAGTACACAGGGTCTCACTGAAGCTTTCTTT. Translation gives CASSTQGLTEAFF.

This rearrangement joins TRBV7-9 to TRBJ1-5; 8 nucleotides line up with TRBD1. The CDR3 extends over 15 amino acids. V was clipped by 4 bases and J by 0 bases; unmatched bases: 2. Per germline, CDR1 SEHNR and CDR2 FQNEAQ (reference sequence). In DNA form, the CDR3 reads TGTGCCAGCAGCTCACAGGGGGATAGCAATCAGCCCCAGCATTTT. As protein: CASSSQGDSNQPQHF.

The V gene is TRBV10-2, the J gene TRBJ1-2; TRBD1 is a possible D gene (5 bases). CDR1 and CDR2 from the germline V gene are WSHSY and SAAADI. Between the trimmed V and J ends, which lost 5 bases and 5 bases, there was a span of 12 bases. The CDR3 runs to 13 residues. The CDR3 DNA follows: TGCGCCAGCAGTAACTCGGGGGGGTATGGCTACACCTTC. It translates to CASSNSGGYGYTF.

The chain is built from TRBV6-6 and TRBJ1-4; 8 positions match TRBD1. The V gene end was trimmed by 5 bases and the J gene end by 8 bases; junction bases not matched to a gene: 10. Germline-derived CDR1 and CDR2 are MNHNY and SVGAGI (reference sequence). The CDR3 contains 15 residues. The CDR3 DNA sequence: TGTGCCAGCAGTGCCTCCGGGACAGGAGGGGAAAAACTGTTTTTT. It encodes CASSASGTGGEKLFF.

This clone occurred a few times. The chain employs TRBV6-5 and TRBJ2-3; D not resolved. This CDR3 is built from 12 residues. The germline CDR1 and CDR2 sequences are MNHEY and SVGAGI. V lost 6 bases and J lost 3, with 7 bases in between. The CDR3 nucleotides are TGTGCCAGCAGGTTAACAACAGATACGCAGTATTTT. Its protein is CASRLTTDTQYF.

This clone was observed a single time. The chain employs TRBV6-1 and TRBJ2-7; D gene ambiguous. The CDR3 covers 13 residues. Germline V gene lookup returns CDR1 MNHNS and CDR2 SASEGT. Trimming cost V 2 bases and J 2 bases, with 7 bases left between them. The CDR3 region is CASSEYSTYEQYF. The DNA of the CDR3 is TGTGCCAGCAGTGAATACAGCACCTACGAGCAGTACTTC.

The CDR3 loop is CASSQDRVAGATDTQYF. CDR3 bases: TGTGCCAGCAGCCAAGATCGGGTAGCGGGAGCGACAGATACGCAGTATTTT. The chain is built from TRBV4-2 and TRBJ2-3, with 9 bases aligning to TRBD2. This CDR3 spans 17 amino acids. Germline CDR1 reads LGHNA; CDR2 reads YNFKEQ. The V and J ends lost 0 bases and 3 bases, in that order; junction bases with no gene match: 7.

The chain employs TRBV6-2 or TRBV6-3 and TRBJ2-7; 8 bases fit TRBD2. Unmatched junction bases numbered 10, after V lost 0 bases and J lost 3 bases. Germline loops: CDR1 MNHEY, CDR2 SVGEGT. This CDR3 spans 17 amino acids. The CDR3 region is CASSYSMRGSGIYEQYF. Here the CDR3 DNA reads TGTGCCAGCAGTTACTCGATGCGAGGTAGCGGGATCTACGAGCAGTACTTC.

V and J are TRBV19 and TRBJ2-1; 11 nucleotides agree with TRBD2. CDR3 size: 17 residues. After removal of 5 bases from V and 0 bases from J, the junction contained 6 bases not matched to a gene. CDR1 LNHDA and CDR2 SQIVND come from the germline V gene (reference sequence). Written as DNA, the CDR3 is TGTGCCAGTAGTCGTGAGGGACTAGCGGACTCCTACAATGAGCAGTTCTTC. Translated, it gives CASSREGLADSYNEQFF.

CDR3 DNA: TGTGCCAGCTCGAACGGGACTAGCGGGAGGGGACAGTTCTTC. As protein: CASSNGTSGRGQFF. This rearrangement joins TRBV9 to TRBJ2-1; 16 positions match TRBD2. Trimming cost V 7 bases and J 13 bases; bases outside gene matches: 8. The CDR3 has 14 residues. Per germline, CDR1 SGDLS and CDR2 YYNGEE.

The rearrangement uses TRBV28 and TRBJ1-5, with a weak D call TRBD1 (6 bases). Germline V gene sequence: CDR1 MDHEN, CDR2 SYDVKM. The CDR3 consists of 14 residues. Trimming stripped 5 bases from V and 0 bases from J, with 8 bases between. The CDR3 is CASSPTGSNQPQHF. The CDR3, as DNA: TGTGCCAGCAGTCCGACAGGTAGCAATCAGCCCCAGCATTTT.

The V gene is TRBV4-3, the J gene TRBJ2-4; 8 nucleotides match TRBD1. With 1 base clipped from V and 15 bases from J, the junction kept 11 bases outside the gene matches. CDR3 length: 14 residues. The germline V gene has CDR1 LGHNA and CDR2 YSLEER. The CDR3 loop reads CASSQGPVGQVLYF. DNA for the CDR3: TGCGCCAGCAGCCAAGGTCCCGTGGGACAGGTGTTGTACTTC.

The chain links TRBV7-8 to TRBJ2-7, with D possibly TRBD1 on 5 matching bases. The V gene lost 3 bases and the J gene lost 1 base, with 13 bases spanning the gap. The CDR3 sequence is 15 residues long. From germline, CDR1 is SGHVS and CDR2 FQNEAQ. CDR3 bases: TGTGCCAGCAGCTTGGCAGGGCCGTATTCCTACGAGCAGTACTTC. It translates to CASSLAGPYSYEQYF. Combining the CDR3 with reference TRBV7-8 and TRBJ2-7 gives the whole variable domain GAGVSQSPRYKVAKRGQDVALRCDPISGHVSLFWYQQALGQGPEFLTYFQNEAQLDKSGLPSDRFFAERPEGSVSTLKIQRTQQEDSAVYLCASSLAGPYSYEQYFGPGTRLTVT.